This TCR beta chain was captured in a study of blood T cell repertoires in COVID-19. Looking at the study overall: PBMCs, B-cell-depleted T cells, or T cells were the source of the cDNA or gDNA that made up the material.

V lost 4 bases and J 4 bases, leaving 10 bases between the germline ends. Germline V gene data show CDR1 as SNHLY and CDR2 as FYNNEI. The CDR3 length is 13 residues. In the source study's methods: Estimation of nucleated cell counts relied on the amplification of reference gene primers. Using immunoSEQ multiplex PCR, the repertoire was profiled, and TCRdb retains in-frame clones only, with some absent. V and J calls and clone size follow that table, whereas D and trimming were derived from the DNA. The sample holds under 250,000 clones, approximately 91% seen once. Sequencing was done on a sample of peripheral blood. The rearrangement joins TRBV2 to TRBJ1-2; maybe TRBD1 (5 bases). This receptor was obtained from a woman in her forties with acute or convalescent COVID-19. The CDR3 spells CASSVGQTYGYTF. DNA for the CDR3: TGTGCCAGCAGTGTCGGACAAACCTATGGCTACACCTTC.